Each of the 25 T cell receptor beta chains below was sequenced from the same sample in a study of CD8 T cells in ankylosing spondylitis (dated by TCRdb to about 2017). The investigation overall reported the following: Blood from ankylosing spondylitis patients appeared to be characterized by a TCR beta motif made up of several highly homologous amino acid variants.

To prepare the library, 5' RACE was applied. The sequencer was an Illumina HiSeq 2500. TCRdb reworked the public reads: Q25 trimming with fastp, MiXCR clone assembly, productive beta chains retained. Rows are unified per CDR3 protein, each entry keeping the most common DNA and genes. The table for this sample lists about 440,000 distinct CDR3 sequences; 17% of them were counted only once. Clones ranked in the top ten supply 1% of the sample. Their recognized antigens are unknown. Sequenced sample: blood, either unsorted or a sorted T cell fraction (not recorded which). The receptors here all came from a male donor with ankylosing spondylitis.

The rearrangement links TRBV10-3 to TRBJ2-7; 8 bases are a match to TRBD1. This CDR3 spans 17 amino acids. CDR1 is ENHRY and CDR2 is SYGVKD in the germline V gene. Trimming at V came to 6 bases and at J to 3 bases, leaving 16 bases not matched to a gene. The CDR3: CAISEPLMTGEFYEQYF. The CDR3 region has the DNA TGTGCCATCAGCGAACCCCTTATGACAGGGGAGTTCTACGAGCAGTACTTC.

This clonotype has just a few counts. V and J are TRBV7-9 and TRBJ2-7, with TRBD2 matching over 9 bases. CDR3 length: 15 residues. V gave up 1 base and J gave up 7 bases; unmatched junction bases: 8. CDR1 and CDR2 (germline): SEHNR, FQNEAQ (reference sequence). CDR3 coding DNA: TGTGCCAGCAGCTTAGGTGCGGGAGGGCCGGGAGAGCAGTACTTC. Its protein is CASSLGAGGPGEQYF.

This clonotype showed up just a few times. This chain uses TRBV7-2 with TRBJ2-1; TRBD2 might be the D (6 bases). The CDR3 has 14 amino acids. Germline V CDR1 and CDR2: SGHTA, FQGNSA. Trimming took off 0 bases at V and 6 bases at J, with 9 bases between the two ends. CDR3 sequence: CASSLARTTNEQFF. CDR3 nucleotide sequence: TGTGCCAGCAGCTTAGCAAGGACTACCAATGAGCAGTTCTTC. Based on the CDR3 plus reference TRBV7-2 and TRBJ2-1, the full variable domain is GAGVSQSPSNKVTEKGKDVELRCDPISGHTALYWYRQSLGQGLEFLIYFQGNSAPDKSGLPSDRFSAERTGGSVSTLTIQRTQQEDSAVYLCASSLARTTNEQFFGPGTRLTVL.

This clonotype was detected a few times. Its ends do not fully match the called genes, so a read error is possible. The chain carries TRBV5-1 and TRBJ1-1; unclear D gene. The CDR3 totals 13 residues. In germline, CDR1 is SGHRS, CDR2 YFSETQ. The CDR3 nucleotides are TGCGCCAGCAGCTCCCGGGGAAGGACTGAAGCTGTCTTT. It translates to CASSSRGRTEAVF.

This chain connects TRBV7-3 to TRBJ2-1; 14 bases are shared with TRBD2. The length of the CDR3 is 16 residues. V dropped 5 bases and J dropped 5; count of bases not matched to a gene: 5. Germline V CDR1 and CDR2: SGHTA, FQGTGA. The CDR3 here is CASSPTSGGAHNEQFF. DNA of the CDR3: TGTGCCAGCAGCCCGACTAGCGGGGGGGCCCACAATGAGCAGTTCTTC.

This sequence joins TRBV18 and TRBJ2-1; 11 bases fit TRBD2. The trim removed 0 bases at V and 8 bases at J, leaving 3 bases unmatched. The germline gives CDR1 KGHSH, CDR2 LQKENI. This CDR3 comprises 15 residues. CDR3: CASSPPGLAADEQFF. The CDR3 coding sequence is TGTGCCAGCTCACCACCGGGACTAGCGGCTGATGAGCAGTTCTTC.

The chain couples TRBV28 to TRBJ1-3; D remains ambiguous. Germline values: CDR1 MDHEN, CDR2 SYDVKM. The CDR3 extends over 14 amino acids. The germline V and J ends were trimmed by 7 bases and 0 bases, with 10 bases remaining between them. CDR3 DNA: TGTGCCAGCATAGACCGGACCTCTGGAAACACCATATATTTT. This gives the protein CASIDRTSGNTIYF.

In this sample, this clonotype turned up a few times. This rearrangement joins TRBV28 to TRBJ2-1, with D perhaps TRBD2 (5 bases). The CDR3 consists of 15 residues. Trimming left V 3 bases short and J 0 bases short, with 9 bases between. The germline V gene has CDR1 MDHEN and CDR2 SYDVKM. CDR3 residues: CASSFPGNSYNEQFF. CDR3 nucleotide sequence: TGTGCCAGCAGTTTCCCCGGGAACTCCTACAATGAGCAGTTCTTC.

For the CDR3, the DNA is TGTGCCAGCAGTTTAGCGGGGCCTAGCGGGGCGAATGAGCAGTTCTTC. Amino acids: CASSLAGPSGANEQFF. V is TRBV12-3 or TRBV12-4 and J is TRBJ2-1; 9 bases match TRBD2. V lost 0 bases, J lost 7 bases, and 7 bases stayed unmatched. CDR3 length equals 16 residues.

A few counts support this clonotype. The V and J genes are TRBV12-3 or TRBV12-4 and TRBJ1-1; D unclear. The V end lost 5 bases, the J end lost 6 bases, and 19 bases lay between the germline ends. This CDR3 comprises 15 residues. The CDR3 reads CASSVRELLWAEAFF. In DNA, the CDR3 is TGTGCCAGCAGTGTCCGGGAACTACTATGGGCTGAAGCTTTCTTT.

The V call is TRBV20-1, the J call TRBJ1-6; D is unresolved. CDR1 DFQATT and CDR2 SNEGSKA come from the germline V gene (reference sequence). CDR3 length: 13 residues. The V and J ends lost 4 bases and 10 bases respectively, with 14 bases between them. CDR3: CSATRHEYSPLHF. The CDR3 region has the DNA TGCAGTGCTACTAGACATGAGTACTCACCCCTCCACTTT.

The rearrangement uses TRBV5-1 and TRBJ1-5; 9 bases are a match to TRBD1. The CDR3 contains 16 residues. Germline V CDR1 and CDR2: SGHRS, YFSETQ. J lost 1 base, V lost 0 bases, and 2 bases had no gene match. CDR3 amino acids: CASSLGGQGSNQPQHF. CDR3 bases: TGCGCCAGCAGCTTGGGCGGACAGGGGAGCAATCAGCCCCAGCATTTT. Drawing the rest from reference TRBV5-1 and TRBJ1-5, the complete variable domain is KAGVTQTPRYLIKTRGQQVTLSCSPISGHRSVSWYQQTPGQGLQFLFEYFSETQRNKGNFPGRFSGRQFSNSRSEMNVSTLELGDSALYLCASSLGGQGSNQPQHFGDGTRLSIL.

This chain joins TRBV5-1 and TRBJ2-3; TRBD1 matches at 7 bases. V gave up 2 bases and J gave up 4 bases; unmatched junction bases: 7. This CDR3 has 15 amino acids. Germline CDR1 SGHRS, CDR2 YFSETQ. CDR3: CASSFIQGFADTQYF. Written as DNA, the CDR3 is TGCGCCAGCAGCTTTATACAGGGGTTCGCAGATACGCAGTATTTT. Full variable domain (missing parts from reference TRBV5-1 and TRBJ2-3): KAGVTQTPRYLIKTRGQQVTLSCSPISGHRSVSWYQQTPGQGLQFLFEYFSETQRNKGNFPGRFSGRQFSNSRSEMNVSTLELGDSALYLCASSFIQGFADTQYFGPGTRLTVL.

This chain joins TRBV11-1 and TRBJ2-1; TRBD2 matches 8 bases. Trimming cost V 5 bases and J 8 bases; bases outside gene matches: 11. The CDR3 is made up of 15 amino acids. Per the germline V gene, CDR1 is SGHAT and CDR2 is FQDESV (reference sequence). The CDR3 region has the DNA TGTGCCAGCAGCCCCGACCCGGGGGGGCGGTATGAGCAGTTCTTC. Translated, it gives CASSPDPGGRYEQFF.

The chain combines TRBV5-1 with TRBJ2-2; D is uncertain. This CDR3 spans 15 amino acids. With 4 bases removed from V and 0 bases from J, the gap between germline ends came to 10 bases. CDR1 and CDR2 (germline): SGHRS, YFSETQ. Here the CDR3 DNA reads TGCGCCAGCAGCCTGAGCTCAGCGAACACCGGGGAGCTGTTTTTT. It yields the protein CASSLSSANTGELFF.

J is TRBJ2-7 and V is TRBV27; 12 bases align to TRBD1. After removal of 6 bases from V and 5 bases from J, the junction contained 5 bases not matched to a gene. The CDR3 loop spans 14 amino acids. Germline loops: CDR1 MNHEY, CDR2 SMNVEV (reference sequence). This CDR3 reads CASSPGTGGNEQYF. CDR3 DNA sequence: TGTGCCAGCAGCCCCGGGACAGGGGGCAACGAGCAGTACTTC.

The chain couples TRBV27 to TRBJ2-5; TRBD1 agrees at 8 bases. J lost 10 bases, V lost 4 bases, and 5 bases had no gene match. The germline CDR1 and CDR2 sequences are MNHEY and SMNVEV (reference sequence). CDR3 length: 12 amino acids. Here the CDR3 reads CASSSQTGVQYF. CDR3 nucleotide sequence: TGTGCCAGCAGTTCACAGACAGGGGTCCAGTACTTC.

The CDR3, as DNA: TGCAGCGTTCAACCTAGCTGGGGGTGGGAGCAGTTCTTC. It specifies CSVQPSWGWEQFF. The chain couples TRBV29-1 to TRBJ2-1; TRBD1 or TRBD2 may be the D gene (5 bases each). Germline CDR1 SQVTM, CDR2 ANQGSEA. Trimming took 5 bases from V and 10 from J, leaving 18 bases between them. There are 13 residues in the CDR3.

This clonotype was counted a few times. The chain recombines TRBV5-1 with TRBJ1-2, with D possibly being TRBD1 (5 bases). This CDR3 spans 11 amino acids. V was trimmed by 6 bases and J by 8 bases, leaving 11 bases between them. The V gene's germline CDR1 is SGHRS and CDR2 YFSETQ. The CDR3 region is CASTGATGYTF. CDR3 coding DNA: TGCGCCAGCACCGGGGCAACGGGCTACACCTTC.

The chain is built from TRBV29-1 and TRBJ1-1; D remains unclear. There are 13 residues in the CDR3. Germline lookup yields CDR1 SQVTM and CDR2 ANQGSEA. In DNA form, the CDR3 reads TGCAGTCCCGCAGGCATATGGGAGACTGAAGCTTTCTTT. Translated, it gives CSPAGIWETEAFF.

The V call is TRBV30, the J call TRBJ1-1; D is unresolved. The CDR3 spans 14 residues. CDR1 is GTSNPN, CDR2 SVGIG, per germline (reference sequence). V dropped 3 bases and J dropped 6 bases, with 17 bases sitting between them. The CDR3, as DNA: TGTGCCTGGAGGGAGAGGAAACCGAGGGCTGAAGCTTTCTTT. Protein product: CAWRERKPRAEAFF. Drawing the rest from reference TRBV30 and TRBJ1-1, the complete variable domain is SQTIHQWPATLVQPVGSPLSLECTVEGTSNPNLYWYRQAAGRGLQLLFYSVGIGQISSEVPQNLSASRPQDRQFILSSKKLLLSDSGFYLCAWRERKPRAEAFFGQGTRLTVV.

At least ten counts were recorded for this clonotype. This chain connects TRBV5-6 to TRBJ1-1, with 7 bases fitting TRBD1. V was clipped by 0 bases and J by 2 bases; unmatched bases: 4. Germline V lookup: CDR1 SGHDT, CDR2 YYEEEE. The CDR3 runs to 15 residues. The CDR3 loop is CASSLGTGINTEAFF. As DNA, the CDR3 is TGTGCCAGCAGCTTGGGGACAGGAATAAACACTGAAGCTTTCTTT.

The rearrangement joins TRBV19 to TRBJ2-4, with TRBD1 matching over 7 bases. The CDR3 sequence is 15 residues long. The J segment lost 6 bases and the V segment lost 2 bases, leaving 7 bases of the junction unmatched. CDR1 is LNHDA and CDR2 is SQIVND in the germline V gene (reference sequence). This chain's CDR3 is CASSIWSPGGNIQYF. The CDR3 region has the DNA TGTGCCAGTAGTATATGGTCACCAGGGGGAAACATTCAGTACTTC.

This clonotype has just a few counts. The chain links TRBV29-1 to TRBJ2-1, with unresolved D. Germline V gene data show CDR1 as SQVTM and CDR2 as ANQGSEA. V was cut by 7 bases and J by 11 bases, with 12 bases left in between. The CDR3 sequence is 10 residues long. The DNA of the CDR3 is TGCAGCGACTTGGACGGTCAGCAGTTCTTC. Amino acids: CSDLDGQQFF.

This chain connects TRBV11-2 to TRBJ1-1; D might be TRBD1 (6 bases). Germline V lookup: CDR1 SGHAT, CDR2 FQNNGV. V dropped 7 bases and J dropped 3 bases, with 12 bases sitting between them. The CDR3 totals 13 residues. DNA for the CDR3: TGTGCCAGCACCAACTACAGGGACACTGAAGCTTTCTTT. Protein: CASTNYRDTEAFF.